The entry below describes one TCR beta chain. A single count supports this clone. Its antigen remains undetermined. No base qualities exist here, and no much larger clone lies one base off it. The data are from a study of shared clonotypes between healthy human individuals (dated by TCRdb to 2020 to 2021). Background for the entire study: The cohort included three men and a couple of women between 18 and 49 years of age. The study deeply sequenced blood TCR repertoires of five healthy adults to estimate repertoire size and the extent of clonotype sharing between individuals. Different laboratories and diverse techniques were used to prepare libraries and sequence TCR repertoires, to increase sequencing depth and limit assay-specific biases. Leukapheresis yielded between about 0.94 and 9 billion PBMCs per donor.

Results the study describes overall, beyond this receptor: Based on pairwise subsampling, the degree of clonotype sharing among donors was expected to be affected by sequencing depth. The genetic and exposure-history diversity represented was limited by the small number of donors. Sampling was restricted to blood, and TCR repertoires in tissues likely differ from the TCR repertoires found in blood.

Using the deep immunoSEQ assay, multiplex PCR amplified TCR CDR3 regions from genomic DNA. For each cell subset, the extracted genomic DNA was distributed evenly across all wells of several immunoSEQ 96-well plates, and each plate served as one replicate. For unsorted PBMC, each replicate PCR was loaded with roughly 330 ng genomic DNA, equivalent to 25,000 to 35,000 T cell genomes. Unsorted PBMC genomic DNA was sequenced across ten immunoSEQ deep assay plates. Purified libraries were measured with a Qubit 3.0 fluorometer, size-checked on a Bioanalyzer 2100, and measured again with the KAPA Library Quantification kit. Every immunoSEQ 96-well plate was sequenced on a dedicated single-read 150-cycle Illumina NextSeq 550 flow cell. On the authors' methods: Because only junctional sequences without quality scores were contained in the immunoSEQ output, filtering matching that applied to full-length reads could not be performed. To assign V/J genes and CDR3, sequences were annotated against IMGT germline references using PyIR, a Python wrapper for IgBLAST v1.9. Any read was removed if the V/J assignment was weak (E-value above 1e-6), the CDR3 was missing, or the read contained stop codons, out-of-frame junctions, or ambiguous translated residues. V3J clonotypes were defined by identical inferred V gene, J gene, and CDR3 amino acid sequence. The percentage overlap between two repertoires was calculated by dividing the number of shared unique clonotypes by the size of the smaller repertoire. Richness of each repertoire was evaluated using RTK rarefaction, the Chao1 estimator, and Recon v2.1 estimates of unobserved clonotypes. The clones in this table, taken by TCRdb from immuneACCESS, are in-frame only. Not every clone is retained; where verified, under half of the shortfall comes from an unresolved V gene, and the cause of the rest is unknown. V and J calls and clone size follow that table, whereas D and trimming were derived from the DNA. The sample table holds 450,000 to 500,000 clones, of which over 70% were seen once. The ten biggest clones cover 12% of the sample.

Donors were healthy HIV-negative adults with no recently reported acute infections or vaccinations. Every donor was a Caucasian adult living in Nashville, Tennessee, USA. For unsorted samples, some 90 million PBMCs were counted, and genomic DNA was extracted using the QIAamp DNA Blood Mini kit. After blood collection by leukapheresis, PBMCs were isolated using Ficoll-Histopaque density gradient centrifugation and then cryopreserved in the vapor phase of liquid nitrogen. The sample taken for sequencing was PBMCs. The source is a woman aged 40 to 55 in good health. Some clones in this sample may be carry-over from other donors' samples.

The CDR3 in this case is CASSRTRGEQETQYF. The nucleotide sequence reads TGTGCCAGCAGCCGGACCAGGGGGGAACAAGAGACCCAGTACTTC. This chain is built from TRBV7-2 and TRBJ2-5; TRBD1 is possibly the D segment (7 matching bases). CDR1 is given as SGHTA and CDR2 as FQGNSA, both from the germline V gene. The junction shows trimming of 5 bases on V and 2 bases on J, plus 15 bases between the germline ends. The CDR3 covers 15 residues, taking in both the cysteine and the phenylalanine. Only the CDR3 region is kept as DNA, spanning 45 bases read in frame from base 1.